This is a list of T cell receptor beta chains from one sample in a study of PD-1 blockade in classical Hodgkin lymphoma. Profiled with immunoSEQ multiplex PCR; TCRdb holds only in-frame clones, not every one. The sample records roughly 81,000 clones, 80% to 95% being singletons. The sample in question was peripheral blood mononuclear cells (PBMCs), obtained before the second cycle of nivolumab. These receptor sequences come from a human donor with classical Hodgkin lymphoma. Each CDR3 is given with its conserved first and last residue. D genes are given only for firm matches. Clone size, where shown, is once, few, many, or a class for clones that have expanded.

j_call: TRBJ2-2
clone_size: .
d_call: .
v_call: TRBV5-1
cdr3_nt: TGCGCCAGCAGCTTGGATGCGGGATTGAACACCGGGGAGCTGTTTTTT
cdr3_aa: CASSLDAGLNTGELFF

j_call: TRBJ2-7
clone_size: .
d_call: .
v_call: TRBV6-5
cdr3_nt: TGTGCCAGCAGTTATAGCGGTAGCTCCTACGAGCAGTACTTC
cdr3_aa: CASSYSGSSYEQYF

j_call: TRBJ2-2
clone_size: .
d_call: TRBD1
v_call: TRBV5-1
cdr3_nt: TGCGCCAGCAGCCCGGGACAGGGATATTCCGGGGAGCTGTTTTTT
cdr3_aa: CASSPGQGYSGELFF

j_call: TRBJ1-5
clone_size: .
d_call: TRBD1
v_call: TRBV6-6
cdr3_nt: TGTGCCAGCAGGCGACAGGGGAATAGCAATCAGCCCCAGCATTTT
cdr3_aa: CASRRQGNSNQPQHF

j_call: TRBJ2-5
clone_size: .
d_call: .
v_call: TRBV11-2
cdr3_nt: TGTGCCAGCAGCTTAGTCGCCCAGGGAGCGCAGGAGACCCAGTACTTC
cdr3_aa: CASSLVAQGAQETQYF

j_call: TRBJ2-4
clone_size: .
d_call: .
v_call: TRBV4-1
cdr3_nt: TGCGCCAGCAGCCAAGTGGGACAAAAGGACATTCAGTACTTC
cdr3_aa: CASSQVGQKDIQYF

j_call: TRBJ2-5
clone_size: .
d_call: .
v_call: TRBV7-3
cdr3_nt: TGTGCCAGCAGCTTATCGCCTAGAGAGACCCAGTACTTC
cdr3_aa: CASSLSPRETQYF

j_call: TRBJ2-3
clone_size: few
d_call: .
v_call: TRBV5-6
cdr3_nt: TGTGCCAGCAGCTTTTTTTTCAAGGGCCCAGATACGCAGTATTTT
cdr3_aa: CASSFFFKGPDTQYF

j_call: TRBJ2-5
clone_size: .
d_call: TRBD2
v_call: TRBV28
cdr3_nt: TGTGCCAGCAGTTTCGCGGGAGGAGGGCAAGAGACCCAGTACTTC
cdr3_aa: CASSFAGGGQETQYF

j_call: TRBJ1-4
clone_size: .
d_call: .
v_call: TRBV28
cdr3_nt: TGTGCCAGCAGTGAGACCTTACTCCCGCTAAAAACGGAGGGAACAACTAATGAAAAACTGTTTTTT
cdr3_aa: CASSETLLPLKTEGTTNEKLFF

j_call: TRBJ1-4
clone_size: .
d_call: TRBD1
v_call: TRBV5-1
cdr3_nt: TGCGCCAGCAGCTTGCGCCGGGACAGTCCTGAAAAACTGTTTTTT
cdr3_aa: CASSLRRDSPEKLFF

j_call: TRBJ2-1
clone_size: .
d_call: .
v_call: TRBV29-1
cdr3_nt: TGCAGCCCCGGGGGGCAGTTCTTC
cdr3_aa: CSPGGQFF

j_call: TRBJ2-3
clone_size: .
d_call: TRBD2
v_call: TRBV11-1
cdr3_nt: TGTGCCAGCAGCTTAGGGACTAGCGGTCCTCGGCGGAGCACAGATACGCAGTATTTT
cdr3_aa: CASSLGTSGPRRSTDTQYF

j_call: TRBJ1-4
clone_size: .
d_call: .
v_call: TRBV5-1
cdr3_nt: TGCGCCAGCAGCTTGGGTCAGGCGGCAGTAAATGAAAAACTGTTTTTT
cdr3_aa: CASSLGQAAVNEKLFF

j_call: TRBJ2-7
clone_size: few
d_call: TRBD2
v_call: TRBV5-1
cdr3_nt: TGCGCCAGCAGCGATAGCGGGAGGGGTATGGGGGAGCAGTACTTC
cdr3_aa: CASSDSGRGMGEQYF

j_call: TRBJ1-3
clone_size: .
d_call: .
v_call: TRBV25-1
cdr3_nt: TGTGCCAGCAGTCGGCAAATGAGCTCTGGAAACACCATATATTTT
cdr3_aa: CASSRQMSSGNTIYF

j_call: TRBJ1-4
clone_size: .
d_call: TRBD1
v_call: TRBV23-1
cdr3_nt: TGCGCCAGCAGGAGGGGACAGGATGAAAAACTGTTTTTT
cdr3_aa: CASRRGQDEKLFF

j_call: TRBJ1-1
clone_size: .
d_call: .
v_call: TRBV29-1
cdr3_nt: TGCAGCGTCGCTAGCGGGGGCTACACTGAAGCTTTCTTT
cdr3_aa: CSVASGGYTEAFF

j_call: TRBJ1-1
clone_size: once
d_call: .
v_call: TRBV9
cdr3_nt: TGTGCCAGCAGCGCCTCCACCCAGATTTCGAGGAACACTGAAGCTTTCTTT
cdr3_aa: CASSASTQISRNTEAFF

j_call: TRBJ2-1
clone_size: .
d_call: .
v_call: TRBV29-1
cdr3_nt: TGCAGCGCTACGGGGACGCCCATGGTTAATGAGCAGTTCTTC
cdr3_aa: CSATGTPMVNEQFF

j_call: TRBJ2-7
clone_size: .
d_call: .
v_call: TRBV9
cdr3_nt: TGTGCCAGCAGCGTTCCGGGCCACGAGCAGTACTTC
cdr3_aa: CASSVPGHEQYF

j_call: TRBJ2-7
clone_size: .
d_call: TRBD2
v_call: TRBV11-2
cdr3_nt: TGTGCCAGCAGCAGGGGACTAGCGGACTCCTACGAGCAGTACTTC
cdr3_aa: CASSRGLADSYEQYF

j_call: TRBJ2-3
clone_size: .
d_call: .
v_call: TRBV19
cdr3_nt: TGTGCCAGTAGGATCCAGGGGGGCCGCACAGATACGCAGTATTTT
cdr3_aa: CASRIQGGRTDTQYF

j_call: TRBJ1-4
clone_size: .
d_call: .
v_call: TRBV18
cdr3_nt: TGTGCCAGCTCACTACGACAGGAGGCTGGAGAAAAACTGTTTTTT
cdr3_aa: CASSLRQEAGEKLFF

j_call: TRBJ2-3
clone_size: .
d_call: .
v_call: TRBV5-1
cdr3_nt: TGCGCCAGCAGTAGGTTCACAGGCAGGGGCACAGATACGCAGTATTTT
cdr3_aa: CASSRFTGRGTDTQYF

j_call: TRBJ1-5
clone_size: .
d_call: TRBD1
v_call: TRBV7-9
cdr3_nt: TGTGCCAGCAGCGTAACAGGGGGCGAGGATCAGCCCCAGCATTTT
cdr3_aa: CASSVTGGEDQPQHF

j_call: TRBJ2-7
clone_size: .
d_call: .
v_call: TRBV6-5
cdr3_nt: TGTGCCAGCAGTTTAACGGTAGTTCCCTACGAGCAGTACTTC
cdr3_aa: CASSLTVVPYEQYF

j_call: TRBJ1-3
clone_size: .
d_call: .
v_call: TRBV12-5
cdr3_nt: TGTGCTAGTGGTTTCGGCCAGTCTACTGGAAACACCATATATTTT
cdr3_aa: CASGFGQSTGNTIYF

j_call: TRBJ2-7
clone_size: .
d_call: .
v_call: TRBV10-3
cdr3_nt: TGTGCCATCAGTGAAACAGCTTACTCCTACGAGCAGTACTTC
cdr3_aa: CAISETAYSYEQYF

j_call: TRBJ2-5
clone_size: .
d_call: .
v_call: TRBV7-9
cdr3_nt: TGTGCCAGCAGCTTAGAAGGGGGGCAAGAGACCCAGTACTTC
cdr3_aa: CASSLEGGQETQYF

j_call: TRBJ2-6
clone_size: .
d_call: TRBD1
v_call: TRBV11-2
cdr3_nt: TGTGCCAGCAGCCCCATCACAGGGGGAGGGGCCAACGTCCTGACTTTC
cdr3_aa: CASSPITGGGANVLTF

j_call: TRBJ2-1
clone_size: .
d_call: TRBD1
v_call: TRBV5-1
cdr3_nt: TGCGCCAGCAGCTTGGAAGGCGGCAGGGGGCGCTTTAATGAGCAGTTCTTC
cdr3_aa: CASSLEGGRGRFNEQFF

j_call: TRBJ1-1
clone_size: .
d_call: .
v_call: TRBV18
cdr3_nt: TGTGCCAGCTCACCCTCAGTCGTACGGCCGAAAGAAGCTTTCTTT
cdr3_aa: CASSPSVVRPKEAFF

j_call: TRBJ2-1
clone_size: .
d_call: TRBD2
v_call: TRBV11-2
cdr3_nt: TGTGCCAGCAGCTACGGGGGGTCCTCCTACAATGAGCAGTTCTTC
cdr3_aa: CASSYGGSSYNEQFF

j_call: TRBJ2-7
clone_size: once
d_call: TRBD2
v_call: TRBV27
cdr3_nt: TGTGCCAGCAGGGGACTAGCGGGAGGGTACGAGCAGTACTTC
cdr3_aa: CASRGLAGGYEQYF

j_call: TRBJ1-1
clone_size: .
d_call: .
v_call: TRBV18
cdr3_nt: TGTGCCAGCTCACGATACAGGGATGACACTGAAGCTTTCTTT
cdr3_aa: CASSRYRDDTEAFF

j_call: TRBJ2-5
clone_size: .
d_call: TRBD2
v_call: TRBV6-1
cdr3_nt: TGTGCCAGCAGTACGGGACTAGCGGGAGAAGAGACCCAGTACTTC
cdr3_aa: CASSTGLAGEETQYF

j_call: TRBJ2-2
clone_size: .
d_call: .
v_call: TRBV15
cdr3_nt: TGTGCCACCAGCAGAGATGTGGGCACCGGGGAGCTGTTTTTT
cdr3_aa: CATSRDVGTGELFF

j_call: TRBJ1-1
clone_size: .
d_call: .
v_call: TRBV19
cdr3_nt: TGTGCCAGTAGTGTCGCCCCATGGGGTAACACTGAAGCTTTCTTT
cdr3_aa: CASSVAPWGNTEAFF

j_call: TRBJ2-5
clone_size: .
d_call: .
v_call: TRBV6-1
cdr3_nt: TGTGCCAGCAGTGAACAAGAGACCCAGTACTTC
cdr3_aa: CASSEQETQYF

j_call: TRBJ2-5
clone_size: .
d_call: TRBD2
v_call: TRBV4-1
cdr3_nt: TGCGCCAGCAGCCAAGATGGCGGACCATGGCGGGAGGGCGCGGAGACCCAGTACTTC
cdr3_aa: CASSQDGGPWREGAETQYF

j_call: TRBJ1-3
clone_size: once
d_call: .
v_call: TRBV28
cdr3_nt: TGTGCCAGCAGTTTACCCCGGACAGCAACTGGAAACACCATATATTTT
cdr3_aa: CASSLPRTATGNTIYF

j_call: TRBJ1-1
clone_size: .
d_call: .
v_call: TRBV11-2
cdr3_nt: TGTGCCAGCAGCTTAGAGCGGGCAGAAACTGAAGCTTTCTTT
cdr3_aa: CASSLERAETEAFF

j_call: TRBJ2-5
clone_size: .
d_call: .
v_call: TRBV10-3
cdr3_nt: TGTGCCATCAGTGCGGCAGGCCAAGAGACCCAGTACTTC
cdr3_aa: CAISAAGQETQYF

j_call: TRBJ2-1
clone_size: once
d_call: .
v_call: TRBV7-9
cdr3_nt: TGTGCCAGCAGCGGAAGAGACCGAGGGGGTGAGCAGTTCTTC
cdr3_aa: CASSGRDRGGEQFF

j_call: TRBJ2-7
clone_size: .
d_call: TRBD2
v_call: TRBV14
cdr3_nt: TGTGCCAGCAGCCAAACCAGGACTAGCGGGAGATACGAGCAGTACTTC
cdr3_aa: CASSQTRTSGRYEQYF

j_call: TRBJ2-2
clone_size: .
d_call: .
v_call: TRBV5-1
cdr3_nt: TGCGCCAGCAGCCAGAAGTCCGGGGAGCTGTTTTTT
cdr3_aa: CASSQKSGELFF

j_call: TRBJ2-7
clone_size: .
d_call: .
v_call: TRBV9
cdr3_nt: TGTGCCAGCAGTAAAGGTTCCAACTCCTACGAGCAGTACTTC
cdr3_aa: CASSKGSNSYEQYF

j_call: TRBJ1-2
clone_size: .
d_call: TRBD1
v_call: TRBV5-6
cdr3_nt: TGTGCCAGCACCCGGACAGGGGGCCTCTATGGCTACACCTTC
cdr3_aa: CASTRTGGLYGYTF

j_call: TRBJ2-7
clone_size: .
d_call: .
v_call: TRBV2
cdr3_nt: TGTGCCAGCAGTGGCGGGCTCTCCTACGAGCAGTACTTC
cdr3_aa: CASSGGLSYEQYF